The next 8 T cell receptor beta chains were all read from a single sample in a study of blood T cell repertoires in COVID-19. TCRdb keeps only in-frame clones here, not all; method: immunoSEQ multiplex PCR. The repertoire holds over 200,000 clones, 80% to 90% seen once, with roughly 1.2% in the top ten. The specimen was PBMCs or T cells enriched from blood (not recorded which). These TCRs come from a man aged 25 to 40 who had recovered from COVID-19.

V usage is TRBV6-5 and J usage is TRBJ1-2; maybe TRBD1 (6 bases). V lost 4 bases and J lost 6, with 9 bases in between. The CDR3 is 12 residues long. Germline lookup yields CDR1 MNHEY and CDR2 SVGAGI. The CDR3 here is CASSSNRDGYTF. The CDR3 DNA is TGTGCCAGCAGTTCTAACAGGGATGGCTACACCTTC.

The chain joins TRBV15 to TRBJ2-5, with D tentatively TRBD1 (7 bases). V dropped 0 bases and J dropped 1 base, with 15 bases sitting between them. CDR1 LNHNV and CDR2 YYDKDF come from the germline V gene (reference sequence). The CDR3 is 17 residues long. Here the CDR3 DNA reads TGTGCCACCAGCAGAGATTTGCAGGGGGGCATCCAAGAGACCCAGTACTTC. Its protein product is CATSRDLQGGIQETQYF.

V is TRBV10-2 and J is TRBJ1-6; TRBD1 might be the D (5 bases). CDR1 is WSHSY, CDR2 SAAADI, per germline. The V end was cut by 7 bases, the J end by 5 bases, with 9 bases between. This CDR3 contains 13 residues. CDR3 protein: CASTLTDNSPLHF. The CDR3 nucleotides are TGCGCCAGCACGTTGACAGATAATTCACCCCTCCACTTT.

The V and J genes are TRBV24-1 and TRBJ2-7; 10 bases line up with TRBD2. Germline values: CDR1 KGHDR, CDR2 SFDVKD. The CDR3 is made up of 13 amino acids. The V gene end was trimmed by 9 bases and the J gene end by 2 bases; junction bases not matched to a gene: 3. Written as DNA, the CDR3 is TGTGCCACCCCTAGCGGGAGTCCCTACGAGCAGTACTTC. It yields the protein CATPSGSPYEQYF.

The rearrangement uses TRBV10-3 and TRBJ2-7, with TRBD1 as a possible D gene (6 bases). Germline lookup yields CDR1 ENHRY and CDR2 SYGVKD. V shed 1 base and J shed 2 bases, with 15 bases lying between them. The CDR3 has 16 residues. The CDR3 DNA follows: TGTGCCATCAGTGAGTTCTTGACAGGAGCGACCTACGAGCAGTACTTC. Amino acids: CAISEFLTGATYEQYF.

CDR3 DNA: TGTGCCAGTAGCTACGGGACTAGCGGACAAGAGACCCAGTACTTC. Protein product: CASSYGTSGQETQYF. V gene TRBV19 combines with J gene TRBJ2-5; 11 bases map to TRBD2. CDR1 and CDR2 (germline): LNHDA, SQIVND (reference sequence). With 6 bases clipped from V and 2 bases from J, the junction kept 5 bases outside the gene matches. The CDR3 spans 15 residues.

The chain has TRBV28 and TRBJ2-1, with D maybe TRBD2 (6 bases). The CDR3 length is 13 residues. CDR1 and CDR2 from the germline V gene are MDHEN and SYDVKM. V lost 7 bases and J 7 bases, leaving 14 bases between the germline ends. In nucleotides, the CDR3 is TGTGCCAGCAACTCCTTCCGGGGGAATGAGCAGTTCTTC. It yields the protein CASNSFRGNEQFF. The variable domain in full, with the rest retrieved from reference TRBV28 and TRBJ2-1, is DVKVTQSSRYLVKRTGEKVFLECVQDMDHENMFWYRQDPGLGLRLIYFSYDVKMKEKGDIPEGYSVSREKKERFSLILESASTNQTSMYLCASNSFRGNEQFFGPGTRLTVL.

V gene TRBV6-5 combines with J gene TRBJ2-7, with a tentative D call TRBD1 (7 bases). Between the trimmed V and J ends, which lost 5 bases and 6 bases, there was a span of 20 bases. The germline gives CDR1 MNHEY, CDR2 SVGAGI. The CDR3 has 15 amino acids. Written as DNA, the CDR3 is TGTGCCAGCAGTCCCTACAGGGGAGGATTGTTCGAGCAGTACTTC. Translation gives CASSPYRGGLFEQYF.